The next 20 T cell receptor beta chains were all read from a single sample in a study of siplizumab effects on memory and regulatory T cells (dated by TCRdb to between 2018 and 2020). The method was the immunoSEQ multiplex PCR assay. Not all clones reach the TCRdb copy of this immuneACCESS table, which keeps in-frame sequences only. Checked studies attribute under half of the gap to unresolved V genes and leave the rest unexplained. Across this sample there are 100,000 or so clones, with over 90% seen only once. The ten largest account for around 13% of the sample. Sequencing input: non-Treg CD4+ T cells sorted from blood. This specimen's cell subset or site label, per the study, means: FACS-sorted unstimulated CD4+ non-regulatory T cells. These receptors were taken from a human donor in good health.

The chain employs TRBV5-1 and TRBJ2-1; 8 bases agree with TRBD1. This CDR3 is built from 16 residues. V shed 4 bases, J shed 7 bases, and the junction held 13 bases outside the gene matches. CDR1 is SGHRS, CDR2 YFSETQ, per germline. CDR3 in DNA: TGCGCCAGCAGCATACAGGGGGGCGTTCAAGGGAATGAGCAGTTCTTC. This encodes CASSIQGGVQGNEQFF.

This chain uses TRBV5-6 with TRBJ1-1; perhaps TRBD1 as D (5 bases). The germline V and J ends were trimmed by 1 base and 8 bases, with 9 bases remaining between them. The CDR3 has 12 residues. Germline V lookup: CDR1 SGHDT, CDR2 YYEEEE. The CDR3 loop is CASSLRRGEAFF. CDR3 coding DNA: TGTGCCAGCAGCTTGAGGAGGGGAGAAGCTTTCTTT.

The chain joins TRBV7-8 to TRBJ2-3; D not certain. The CDR3 length is 15 residues. CDR1 is SGHVS, CDR2 FQNEAQ, per germline. V shed 5 bases and J shed 1 base, with 13 bases lying between them. CDR3 nucleotide sequence: TGTGCCAGCAGCCCCCTAGGGCCAGGCACAGATACGCAGTATTTT. It translates to CASSPLGPGTDTQYF.

This chain joins TRBV7-6 and TRBJ1-1, with 7 nucleotides matching TRBD1. CDR1 and CDR2 from the germline V gene are SGHVS and FNYEAQ. This CDR3 has 15 residues. The V segment lost 4 bases and the J segment 4 bases; nucleotides outside the gene matches: 9. CDR3 DNA: TGTGCCAGCAGCTCACGACAGGGAGGAGGCACTGAAGCTTTCTTT. Protein product: CASSSRQGGGTEAFF.

The chain uses TRBV7-9 and TRBJ2-4; the D gene is possibly TRBD1 (6 bases). V lost 5 bases to trimming and J lost 0 bases, with 8 bases between them. Germline CDR1 reads SEHNR; CDR2 reads FQNEAQ (reference sequence). This CDR3 is built from 14 residues. CDR3 sequence (DNA): TGTGCCAGCAGCGAGGGACAAGCCAAAAACATTCAGTACTTC. This translates into CASSEGQAKNIQYF.

This chain links TRBV5-1 with TRBJ2-7, with TRBD1 identical over 8 bases. Germline V gene sequence: CDR1 SGHRS, CDR2 YFSETQ. The CDR3 runs to 13 residues. The V segment lost 5 bases and the J segment 6 bases; nucleotides outside the gene matches: 7. In nucleotides, the CDR3 is TGCGCCAGCAGGCCGACAGGGGCGTCCGAGCAGTACTTC. Its translation is CASRPTGASEQYF.

This chain uses TRBV28 with TRBJ1-5, with a tentative D call TRBD1 (5 bases). CDR1 and CDR2 (germline): MDHEN, SYDVKM. The germline V and J ends were trimmed by 3 bases and 11 bases, with 14 bases remaining between them. This CDR3 comprises 13 residues. The CDR3 DNA sequence: TGTGCCAGCAGTTTGCGACAAGGGACGGCCCAGCATTTT. Translation: CASSLRQGTAQHF.

The chain recombines TRBV5-1 with TRBJ1-4; 8 nucleotides match TRBD1. CDR1 is SGHRS, CDR2 YFSETQ, per germline. The CDR3 is 21 residues long. With V trimmed by 1 base and J by 0 bases, 17 bases remained unmatched. The CDR3 region is CASSLNFRFGQGSSTNEKLFF. CDR3 DNA sequence: TGCGCCAGCAGCTTGAATTTCCGGTTCGGACAGGGCTCCTCAACTAATGAAAAACTGTTTTTT. The full variable domain, completed using reference TRBV5-1 and TRBJ1-4, is KAGVTQTPRYLIKTRGQQVTLSCSPISGHRSVSWYQQTPGQGLQFLFEYFSETQRNKGNFPGRFSGRQFSNSRSEMNVSTLELGDSALYLCASSLNFRFGQGSSTNEKLFFGSGTQLSVL.

This clone showed up just once. The chain has TRBV30 and TRBJ1-1, with D perhaps matching TRBD1 (6 bases). V was pared by 2 bases and J by 3 bases, with 10 bases between. The CDR3 covers 13 residues. Germline V gene sequence: CDR1 GTSNPN, CDR2 SVGIG (reference sequence). The CDR3 region is CAWSRQVDTEAFF. CDR3 sequence (DNA): TGTGCCTGGAGTAGACAGGTTGACACTGAAGCTTTCTTT.

DNA for the CDR3: TGTGCCATCAGTCCTGGACAGGGACGCAATGAGCAGTTCTTC. Amino acids: CAISPGQGRNEQFF. The V and J genes are TRBV10-3 and TRBJ2-1; 8 nucleotides line up with TRBD1. Germline V gives CDR1 ENHRY, CDR2 SYGVKD. The CDR3 length is 14 residues. J was trimmed by 6 bases and V by 5 bases; bases with no gene match: 6.

This chain connects TRBV10-3 to TRBJ2-3; TRBD2 agrees at 7 bases. The CDR3 sequence is 17 residues long. Germline V gives CDR1 ENHRY, CDR2 SYGVKD. The ends lost 6 bases at V and 1 base at J; junction bases unmatched: 13. The CDR3 region has the DNA TGTGCCATCAGGGCGGGAGTGGGGGGTTTAGGCACAGATACGCAGTATTTT. This sequence encodes CAIRAGVGGLGTDTQYF.

This clone has only one observation. The chain recombines TRBV27 with TRBJ2-2; weak D call: TRBD1 (5 bases). Between the trimmed V and J ends, which lost 2 bases and 0 bases, there was a span of 10 bases. In germline, CDR1 is MNHEY, CDR2 SMNVEV (reference sequence). CDR3 length: 16 residues. The CDR3 loop is CASSLTGRANTGELFF. The CDR3, as DNA: TGTGCCAGCAGTTTAACCGGCAGGGCGAACACCGGGGAGCTGTTTTTT.

J is TRBJ1-1 and V is TRBV7-3; D gene ambiguous. V was pared by 4 bases and J by 1 base, with 4 bases between. CDR1 and CDR2 from the germline V gene are SGHTA and FQGTGA. This CDR3 contains 12 residues. In DNA, the CDR3 is TGTGCCAGCAGCTCAAAGAACACTGAAGCTTTCTTT. It specifies CASSSKNTEAFF.

V and J are TRBV25-1 and TRBJ2-1, with 13 bases aligning to TRBD2. Germline loops: CDR1 MGHDK, CDR2 SYGVNS. V trimming: 2 bases; J trimming: 1 base; junction bases outside the gene matches: 2. The CDR3 is 17 amino acids. CDR3 sequence: CASSEGTSGASYNEQFF. The CDR3 DNA reads TGTGCCAGCAGTGAAGGGACTAGCGGGGCTTCCTACAATGAGCAGTTCTTC. The variable domain in full, with the rest retrieved from reference TRBV25-1 and TRBJ2-1, is EADIYQTPRYLVIGTGKKITLECSQTMGHDKMYWYQQDPGMELHLIHYSYGVNSTEKGDLSSESTVSRIRTEHFPLTLESARPSHTSQYLCASSEGTSGASYNEQFFGPGTRLTVL.

The V call is TRBV19, the J call TRBJ1-2; 7 bases match TRBD1. Germline V gene lookup returns CDR1 LNHDA and CDR2 SQIVND (reference sequence). The J segment lost 8 bases and the V segment lost 5 bases, leaving 14 bases of the junction unmatched. The CDR3 sequence is 15 residues long. Written as DNA, the CDR3 is TGTGCCAGTAGTCTGACTTTCAGGACAGGAATCGGCTACACCTTC. This sequence encodes CASSLTFRTGIGYTF.

The chain employs TRBV5-6 and TRBJ2-7, with D possibly TRBD2 on 6 matching bases. V was clipped by 4 bases and J by 0 bases, with 14 bases between them. From germline, CDR1 is SGHDT and CDR2 YYEEEE. There are 15 residues in the CDR3. The CDR3 protein is CASSQFGTLSYEQYF. DNA for the CDR3: TGTGCCAGCAGCCAGTTCGGGACTCTCTCCTACGAGCAGTACTTC.

In this sample, this clone turned up once. This chain links TRBV6-6 with TRBJ1-1; 7 bases align to TRBD1. There are 12 residues in the CDR3. The V segment lost 6 bases and the J segment 7 bases; nucleotides outside the gene matches: 5. In germline, CDR1 is MNHNY, CDR2 SVGAGI (reference sequence). For the CDR3, the DNA is TGTGCCAGCAGCGGGACAGCTGATGAAGCTTTCTTT. It yields the protein CASSGTADEAFF.

This clone was observed a single time. The chain combines TRBV5-1 with TRBJ2-3, with 7 positions matching TRBD2. Trimming removed 0 bases from V and 4 bases from J; junction bases left unmatched: 8. The germline CDR1 and CDR2 sequences are SGHRS and YFSETQ. The CDR3 totals 16 residues. This chain's CDR3 is CASSLVASGYSDTQYF. The CDR3, as DNA: TGCGCCAGCAGCTTGGTGGCTAGCGGATACTCAGATACGCAGTATTTT.

The chain combines TRBV30 with TRBJ1-2; D remains ambiguous. Between the trimmed V and J ends, which lost 3 bases and 7 bases, there was a span of 9 bases. Per the germline V gene, CDR1 is GTSNPN and CDR2 is SVGIG (reference sequence). The CDR3 loop spans 11 amino acids. The CDR3 DNA follows: TGTGCCTGGAGCGATAGGGCTGGCTACACCTTC. Its protein product is CAWSDRAGYTF.

V usage is TRBV28 and J usage is TRBJ1-1, with no clear D. V shed 6 bases and J shed 4 bases, with 15 bases lying between them. Germline CDR1 is MDHEN and CDR2 is SYDVKM. The CDR3 covers 14 residues. CDR3 in amino acids: CASSRAPRFTEAFF. CDR3 coding DNA: TGTGCCAGCAGCAGAGCCCCACGGTTCACTGAAGCTTTCTTT.